This is a list of T cell receptor beta chains from one sample in a study of blood T cell repertoires in COVID-19. The assay was immunoSEQ multiplex PCR, and TCRdb's table has in-frame clones only and misses some. The sample yields 110,000 to 150,000 clones, about 85% seen once. The sequenced sample consisted of peripheral blood. These receptors were collected from a human donor in a cohort sampled during active COVID-19. The CDR3 runs from the conserved cysteine through the conserved F or W. Each record gives: clone size, D gene, J gene, V gene, CDR3 DNA, CDR3 protein. D genes are given only for firm matches. Some rows mark clone size as missing; the rest say once, few, many or name a class of expanded clone.

NA | NA | TRBJ2-7 | TRBV28 | TGTGCCAGCAGTTTTGATCGGGAGCTTACCTACGAGCAGTACTTC | CASSFDRELTYEQYF
NA | TRBD1 | TRBJ2-7 | TRBV12-5 | TGTGCTAGTGGTTTGGGGACCGCCTCTTCGGGACAGGGGGACGAGCAGTACTTC | CASGLGTASSGQGDEQYF
few | TRBD2 | TRBJ2-7 | TRBV3-1/TRBV3-2 | TGTGCCAGCACCTCCGGGACTAGTCAGCGCGAGCAGTACTTC | CASTSGTSQREQYF
NA | TRBD1 | TRBJ1-2 | TRBV6-5 | TGTGCCAGCAGTTACTCGACCACAGGGGGATCCTATGGCTACACCTTC | CASSYSTTGGSYGYTF
NA | NA | TRBJ2-5 | TRBV7-8 | TGTGCCACCAGCCCTTACCAAGAGACCCAGTACTTC | CATSPYQETQYF
NA | NA | TRBJ2-7 | TRBV6-1 | TGTGCCAGCAGTGAGGACTATTTCTCCTACGAGCAGTACTTC | CASSEDYFSYEQYF
NA | NA | TRBJ2-1 | TRBV19 | TGTGCCAGTAGTCCGCGACAGGTCAGCGTGGATGAGCAGTTCTTC | CASSPRQVSVDEQFF
NA | TRBD2 | TRBJ2-5 | TRBV5-6 | TGTGCCAGCAGCTTTCCCACTAGCGTTCAAGAGACCCAGTACTTC | CASSFPTSVQETQYF
NA | TRBD2 | TRBJ2-5 | TRBV29-1 | TGCAGCGTTGAAGGGCGACTAGCGGGAGGTGGAGAGACCCAGTACTTC | CSVEGRLAGGGETQYF
NA | NA | TRBJ1-2 | TRBV2 | TGTGCCAGCAGTTGGGAGGCGAAAGGGGAAGGCTACACCTTC | CASSWEAKGEGYTF
NA | NA | TRBJ2-2 | TRBV28 | TGTGCCATTCAGCGAGATACCGGGGAGCTGTTTTTT | CAIQRDTGELFF
NA | NA | TRBJ2-6 | TRBV6-6 | TGTGCCAGCAGTCAATATCCCCCAGGGCCCTCTGGGGCCAACGTCCTGACTTTC | CASSQYPPGPSGANVLTF
NA | NA | TRBJ1-1 | TRBV15 | TGTGCCACCACCCAGAGGCCTTTCACTGAAGCTTTCTTT | CATTQRPFTEAFF
NA | TRBD1 | TRBJ1-2 | TRBV2 | TGTGCCACCGACTCGGGGACAGGGTATGGCTACACCTTC | CATDSGTGYGYTF
once | TRBD2 | TRBJ2-3 | TRBV9 | TGTGCCAGCAGCGTGTCGAGCGGGACCACCTGGGGAGATACGCAGTATTTT | CASSVSSGTTWGDTQYF
NA | TRBD1 | TRBJ1-2 | TRBV6-2/TRBV6-3 | TGTGCCAGCAGTATGGGGGGGATGACAGGGGTTCGGAACTATGGCTACACCTTC | CASSMGGMTGVRNYGYTF
NA | NA | TRBJ2-5 | TRBV24-1 | TGTGCCACCAGTGATTTGAGAGACAGCGTAACCCCAAACCAAGAGACCCAGTACTTC | CATSDLRDSVTPNQETQYF
NA | NA | TRBJ1-2 | TRBV1 | TGCACCAGCAGCCAAGATAGGGGGACAGCCTATGGCTACACCTTC | CTSSQDRGTAYGYTF
NA | NA | TRBJ1-2 | TRBV6-5 | TGTGCCAGCAGTCCCCTGGAAACAGAAGGTGGCTACACCTTC | CASSPLETEGGYTF
NA | NA | TRBJ2-5 | TRBV6-5 | TGTGCCAGTGGCAAAGAGACCCAGTACTTC | CASGKETQYF
NA | NA | TRBJ1-1 | TRBV6-6 | TGTGCCAGCAGTATACAGGGTGCGAACACTGAAGCTTTCTTT | CASSIQGANTEAFF
NA | TRBD2 | TRBJ2-3 | TRBV9 | TGTGCCAGCAGCATCGGACTAGCGGGAGCGGTGGATACGCAGTATTTT | CASSIGLAGAVDTQYF
NA | NA | TRBJ2-3 | TRBV19 | TGTGCCAGTAACCCCGGAGACAGTAGCACAGATACGCAGTATTTT | CASNPGDSSTDTQYF
NA | NA | TRBJ2-7 | TRBV19 | TGTGCCAGTAGTCCCCTCCCGGCAGGGGTCTACGAGCAGTACTTC | CASSPLPAGVYEQYF
once | NA | TRBJ2-4 | TRBV19 | TGTGCCAGTAGTATATTAGAATCCCCCATACTAGCCAAAAACATTCAGTACTTC | CASSILESPILAKNIQYF
NA | TRBD1 | TRBJ1-3 | TRBV2 | TGTGCCAGCAGGCAGGGACAGTGGGACACCATATATTTT | CASRQGQWDTIYF
NA | NA | TRBJ2-7 | TRBV18 | TGTGCCAGCTCACCGACTCAATACGAGCAGTACTTC | CASSPTQYEQYF
few | NA | TRBJ1-5 | TRBV2 | TGTGCCAGCAGTGAGTCAGGCCTATTTGGGCAGCCCCAGCATTTT | CASSESGLFGQPQHF
few | TRBD2 | TRBJ2-3 | TRBV11-2 | TGTGCCAGCAGCTTGAAGCTACTAGCGGGAGTGGGTACAGATACGCAGTATTTT | CASSLKLLAGVGTDTQYF
few | NA | TRBJ2-5 | TRBV14 | TGTGCCAGCAGCTTAACTCTCCAAGAGACCCAGTACTTC | CASSLTLQETQYF
NA | NA | TRBJ2-3 | TRBV7-2 | TGTGCCAGCAGCCCCCAGAAGAGGAGGACAGATACGCAGTATTTT | CASSPQKRRTDTQYF
NA | NA | TRBJ2-7 | TRBV11-2 | TGTGCCAGCACCGGGACACTTTACGAGCAGTACTTC | CASTGTLYEQYF
few | TRBD1 | TRBJ2-5 | TRBV5-1 | TGCGCCAGCCGCCCACGGGACAGGGGGCAAGAGACCCAGTACTTC | CASRPRDRGQETQYF
few | NA | TRBJ1-5 | TRBV19 | TGTGCCAGTAGTATAGGTAGAGGGGGTGGCAATCAGCCCCAGCATTTT | CASSIGRGGGNQPQHF
NA | NA | TRBJ2-3 | TRBV5-1 | TGCGCCAGCAGCTTGGAGGCGGTACGGAATACGCAGTATTTT | CASSLEAVRNTQYF
NA | NA | TRBJ2-1 | TRBV29-1 | TGCAGCGCTGGCCTTTACAATGAGCAGTTCTTC | CSAGLYNEQFF
NA | NA | TRBJ1-2 | TRBV5-1 | TGCGCCAGCAGCGGCCGTGTTGACTATGGCTACACCTTC | CASSGRVDYGYTF
NA | NA | TRBJ2-1 | TRBV7-2 | TGTGCCAGCAGCCCCGGGGTTTTAGATGAGCAGTTCTTC | CASSPGVLDEQFF
NA | NA | TRBJ2-7 | TRBV21-1 | TGTGCCAGCACGCGGACTAGCAACGAGCAGTACTTC | CASTRTSNEQYF
NA | NA | TRBJ1-1 | TRBV18 | TGTGCCAGCTCACCCGACCCGGCCGGGGACACTGAAGCTTTCTTT | CASSPDPAGDTEAFF
NA | TRBD2 | TRBJ2-5 | TRBV7-9 | TGTGCCAGCAGCTTAACTAGCGGGGAACAAGAGACCCAGTACTTC | CASSLTSGEQETQYF
few | NA | TRBJ1-2 | TRBV3-1/TRBV3-2 | TGTGCCAGCAGCCAAGATGCTGCCATCCGGGGCTACACCTTC | CASSQDAAIRGYTF
NA | NA | TRBJ2-6 | TRBV9 | TGTGCCAGCAGCGACACGTCTGGGGCCAACGTCCTGACTTTC | CASSDTSGANVLTF
NA | NA | TRBJ1-1 | TRBV5-1 | TGCGCCAGCAGTTTACAGAACACTGAAGCTTTCTTT | CASSLQNTEAFF
NA | NA | TRBJ1-1 | TRBV1 | TGCACCAGCAGTGCGACCGGGAGGAACACTGAAGCTTTCTTT | CTSSATGRNTEAFF
NA | TRBD2 | TRBJ2-7 | TRBV27 | TGTGCCAGCAGTCCTGGACTAGCGACCTACGAGCAGTACTTC | CASSPGLATYEQYF
NA | NA | TRBJ1-4 | TRBV7-2 | TGTGCCAGCAGCTTTGGGCCCTACAAGACTAATGAAAAACTGTTTTTT | CASSFGPYKTNEKLFF
NA | TRBD2 | TRBJ2-1 | TRBV7-2 | TGTGCCAGCAGCTTAGGGGGGCTAGCGGGAGGTGAAGGTGAGCAGTTCTTC | CASSLGGLAGGEGEQFF
few | TRBD1 | TRBJ1-6 | TRBV9 | TGTGCCAGCAGCGGTGGAGGGGGCTCGTATAATTCACCCCTCCACTTT | CASSGGGGSYNSPLHF
NA | NA | TRBJ1-3 | TRBV3-1/TRBV3-2 | TGTGCCAGCAGCAAGGGGACATCTGGAAACACCATATATTTT | CASSKGTSGNTIYF
NA | NA | TRBJ2-2 | TRBV5-1 | TGCGCCAGCAGTCGGAGCGGGTTAGACACCGGGGAGCTGTTTTTT | CASSRSGLDTGELFF
once | NA | TRBJ2-5 | TRBV9 | TGTGCCAGCAGCCCCCGACTAGTTTTTGGGCCGACCCAGTACTTC | CASSPRLVFGPTQYF
NA | TRBD2 | TRBJ2-7 | TRBV4-1 | TGCGCCAGCAGCCAAGAGAGGGCTAGCGGGTTCGCCTACGAGCAGTACTTC | CASSQERASGFAYEQYF
NA | TRBD2 | TRBJ2-7 | TRBV27 | TGTGCCAGCAGTTCCGGACCGGGACTAGCGGGAGGGCTGGCCTACGAGCAGTACTTC | CASSSGPGLAGGLAYEQYF
NA | NA | TRBJ1-5 | TRBV2 | TGTGCCAGCGCGGCGAGACAGAACATCAATCAGCCCCAGCATTTT | CASAARQNINQPQHF
NA | NA | TRBJ2-7 | TRBV5-1 | TGCGCCAGCAGCAAACAGCCGACAGGCCAGTTAAGCTCCTACGAGCAGTACTTC | CASSKQPTGQLSSYEQYF
NA | TRBD2 | TRBJ2-7 | TRBV5-1 | TGCGCCAGCAGCCCGGGACTAGCGGGAGGCGCGCTAATCTACGAGCAGTACTTC | CASSPGLAGGALIYEQYF
NA | NA | TRBJ2-2 | TRBV6-4 | TGTGCCAGCAGACTAGAGGGGGCCGGGGAGCTGTTTTTT | CASRLEGAGELFF
NA | TRBD2 | TRBJ2-4 | TRBV18 | TGTGCCAGCTCACCACCGGAAGCGGGGTACATTCAGTACTTC | CASSPPEAGYIQYF